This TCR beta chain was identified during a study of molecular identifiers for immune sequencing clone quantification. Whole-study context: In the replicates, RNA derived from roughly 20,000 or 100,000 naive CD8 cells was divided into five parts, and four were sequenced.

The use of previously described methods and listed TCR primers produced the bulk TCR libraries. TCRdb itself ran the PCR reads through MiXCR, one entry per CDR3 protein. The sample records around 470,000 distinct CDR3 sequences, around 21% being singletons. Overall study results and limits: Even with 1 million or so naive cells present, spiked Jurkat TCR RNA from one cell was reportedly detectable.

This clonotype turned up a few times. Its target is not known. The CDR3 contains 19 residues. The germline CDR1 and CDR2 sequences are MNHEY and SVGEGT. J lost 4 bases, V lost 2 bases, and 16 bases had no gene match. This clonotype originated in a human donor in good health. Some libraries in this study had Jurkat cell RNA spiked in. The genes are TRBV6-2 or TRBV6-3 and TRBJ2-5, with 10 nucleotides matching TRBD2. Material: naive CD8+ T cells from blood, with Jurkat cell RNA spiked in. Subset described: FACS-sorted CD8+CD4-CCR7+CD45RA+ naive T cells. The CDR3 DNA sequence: TGTGCCAGCAGTTACCAGCGGGAGGGCGCCAGCCGTTTTCTAGAGACCCAGTACTTC. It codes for CASSYQREGASRFLETQYF.